This record covers a single T cell receptor (beta chain). Its antigen is not known. It was with 60 Vbeta and 13 Jbeta primers that the PCR ran. Libraries were prepared by immunoSEQ multiplex PCR; TCRdb keeps only in-frame clonotypes and omits some of them. The repertoire includes approximately 190,000 clones, more than 75% of them detected once, and roughly 0.8% sits in the top ten. Per the germline V gene, CDR1 is LGHNA and CDR2 is YNFKEQ. The V and J ends lost 0 bases and 5 bases, in that order; junction bases with no gene match: 4. The CDR3 spans 15 residues. This sample is drawn from a study of cytomegalovirus exposure and HLA in healthy donors. As for the study in general: In an earlier analysis, around 100 million unique TCR beta sequences were found from approximately 190 million T cells.

Points from the study as a whole: Most TCR sequences were rare, but some public TCRs occurred in many donors. Association of a missense DCLRE1C variant with TCR beta V- and J-gene trimming was reported in a later analysis. The CMV antigen specificity of a few CMV-associated chains was confirmed through in vitro analysis.

The chain has TRBV4-2 and TRBJ2-5; 9 positions match TRBD2. Sequencing used PBMCs. This TCR came from a woman aged 18-29 years in good health and CMV-seronegative. CDR3 nucleotides: TGTGCCAGCAGCCAAGAGGCTAGCGGGGCCGAGACCCAGTACTTC. It translates to CASSQEASGAETQYF.